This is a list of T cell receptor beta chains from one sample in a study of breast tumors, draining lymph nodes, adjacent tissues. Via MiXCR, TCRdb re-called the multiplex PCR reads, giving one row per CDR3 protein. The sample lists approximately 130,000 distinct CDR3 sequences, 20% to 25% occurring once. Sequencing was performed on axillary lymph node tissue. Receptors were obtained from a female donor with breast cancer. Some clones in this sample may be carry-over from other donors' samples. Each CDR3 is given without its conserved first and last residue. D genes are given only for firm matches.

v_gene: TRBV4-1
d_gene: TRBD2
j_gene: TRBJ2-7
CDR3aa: ASSLIAGVGEQY

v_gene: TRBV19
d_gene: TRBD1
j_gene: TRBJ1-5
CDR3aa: ASSMGTGVNSNQPQH

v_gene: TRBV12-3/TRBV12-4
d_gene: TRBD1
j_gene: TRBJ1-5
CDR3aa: ASSAHRGGNQPQH

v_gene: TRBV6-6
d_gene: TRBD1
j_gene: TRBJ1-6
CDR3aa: ASSYRGPNSPLH

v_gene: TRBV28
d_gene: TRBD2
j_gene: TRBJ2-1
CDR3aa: ASRAGRGNEQF

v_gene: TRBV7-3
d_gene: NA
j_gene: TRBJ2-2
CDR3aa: ASSSGNTGELF

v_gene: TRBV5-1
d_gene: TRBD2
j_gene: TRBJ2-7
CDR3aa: ASSFGTTTYEQY

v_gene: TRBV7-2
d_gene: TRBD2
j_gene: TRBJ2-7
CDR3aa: ASSVLAGSYEQY

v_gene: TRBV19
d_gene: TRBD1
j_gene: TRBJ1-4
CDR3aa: ASSTTGGGEKLF

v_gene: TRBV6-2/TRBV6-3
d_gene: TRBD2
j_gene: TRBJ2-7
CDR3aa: ASSYAGGPYEQY

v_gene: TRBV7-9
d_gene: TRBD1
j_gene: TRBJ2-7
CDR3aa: ASSPGQGCEQY

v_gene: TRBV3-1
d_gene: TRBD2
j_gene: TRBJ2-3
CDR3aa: ASSLSESGRRDTQY

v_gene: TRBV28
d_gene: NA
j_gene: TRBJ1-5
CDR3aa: ASSFTAIHSNQPQH

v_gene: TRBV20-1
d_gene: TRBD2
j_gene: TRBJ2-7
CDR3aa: SARLAEVPSYEQY

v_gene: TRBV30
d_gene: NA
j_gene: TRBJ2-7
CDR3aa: AWSGGGGGVKFYEQY

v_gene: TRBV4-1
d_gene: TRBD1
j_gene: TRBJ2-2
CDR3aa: ASSQDLIGQGNTGELF

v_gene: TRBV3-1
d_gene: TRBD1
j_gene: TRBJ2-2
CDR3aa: ASSQVLRDREHRGAV

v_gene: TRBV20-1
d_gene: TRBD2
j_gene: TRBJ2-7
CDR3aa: SARAPLAGGPSVEQY

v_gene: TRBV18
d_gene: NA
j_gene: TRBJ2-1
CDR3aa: ASSPLRGGNEQF

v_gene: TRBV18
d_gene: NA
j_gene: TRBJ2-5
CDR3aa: ASSPGEETQY

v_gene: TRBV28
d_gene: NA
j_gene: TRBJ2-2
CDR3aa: ASSLSGVGNRAGELF

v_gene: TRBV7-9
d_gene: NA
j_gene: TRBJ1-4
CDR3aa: ASSLDTGHEKLF

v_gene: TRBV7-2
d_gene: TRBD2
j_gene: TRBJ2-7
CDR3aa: ASSPLTTSGVQQY

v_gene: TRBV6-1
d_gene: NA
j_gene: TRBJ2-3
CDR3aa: ASSTRQGPDTQY

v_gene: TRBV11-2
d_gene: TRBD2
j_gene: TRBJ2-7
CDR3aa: ASSLMTSGRFYEQY

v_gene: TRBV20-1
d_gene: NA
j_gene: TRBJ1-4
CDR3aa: SARGGGEKLF

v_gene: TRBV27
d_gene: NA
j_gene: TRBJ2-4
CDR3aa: ASSLPRSVHIQY

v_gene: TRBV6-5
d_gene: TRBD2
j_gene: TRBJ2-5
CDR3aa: ASTKLGLAQETQY

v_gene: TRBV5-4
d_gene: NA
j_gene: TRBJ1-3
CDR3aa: ASSLGWGSGNAIY